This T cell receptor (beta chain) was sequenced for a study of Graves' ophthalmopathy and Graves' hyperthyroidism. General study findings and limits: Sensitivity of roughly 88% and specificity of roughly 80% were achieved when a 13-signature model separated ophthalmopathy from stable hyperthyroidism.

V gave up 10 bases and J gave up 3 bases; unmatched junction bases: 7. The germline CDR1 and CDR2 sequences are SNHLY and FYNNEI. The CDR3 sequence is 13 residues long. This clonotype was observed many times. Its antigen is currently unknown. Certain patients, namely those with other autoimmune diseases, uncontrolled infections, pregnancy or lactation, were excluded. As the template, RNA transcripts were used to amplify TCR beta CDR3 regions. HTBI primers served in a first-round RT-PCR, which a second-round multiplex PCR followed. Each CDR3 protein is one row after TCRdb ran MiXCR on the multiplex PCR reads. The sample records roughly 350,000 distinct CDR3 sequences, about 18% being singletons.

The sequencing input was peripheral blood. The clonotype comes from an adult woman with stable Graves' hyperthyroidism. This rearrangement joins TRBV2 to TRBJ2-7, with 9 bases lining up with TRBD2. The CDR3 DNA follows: TGTGCCAACAGGCGGGAGGGCCGCTACGAGCAGTACTTC. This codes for CANRREGRYEQYF.